This TCR beta chain was recorded in a study of OX40 agonist ivuxolimab in advanced cancers. Study-level background: Dose-escalation patients had hepatocellular carcinoma, melanoma, renal cell or head and neck cancer.

This clone is a singleton in its sample. No antigen is known for it. CDR1 MNHEY and CDR2 SMNVEV come from the germline V gene (reference sequence). The junction had 9 bases not matched to a gene; V was cut back by 11 bases and J by 6 bases. This CDR3 region has 13 residues. Study observations and caveats: Certain nonresponders likewise exhibited a low normalized T-cell clonal expansion. The antigen specificity of the peripheral T cells (those that were expanded) was not determined.

Clones were sequenced by immunoSEQ multiplex PCR, and TCRdb holds only the in-frame ones, with some missing. This sample yields roughly 80,000 clones, of which 90% to 95% are seen a single time; around 0.7% belongs to the top ten. A history of autoimmune disease or systemic immunosuppression excluded patients. This TCR derives from an adult with an advanced solid tumor such as melanoma, head and neck, liver or kidney cancer. Sequences were derived from CD4+ or CD8+ T cells sorted from blood, sampled in a trial of the OX40 agonist ivuxolimab. V and J are TRBV27 and TRBJ2-2; 7 bases fit TRBD2. CDR3 region: CAARGGGAGELFF. In DNA form, the CDR3 reads TGTGCCGCCCGTGGGGGGGGAGCCGGGGAGCTGTTTTTT.